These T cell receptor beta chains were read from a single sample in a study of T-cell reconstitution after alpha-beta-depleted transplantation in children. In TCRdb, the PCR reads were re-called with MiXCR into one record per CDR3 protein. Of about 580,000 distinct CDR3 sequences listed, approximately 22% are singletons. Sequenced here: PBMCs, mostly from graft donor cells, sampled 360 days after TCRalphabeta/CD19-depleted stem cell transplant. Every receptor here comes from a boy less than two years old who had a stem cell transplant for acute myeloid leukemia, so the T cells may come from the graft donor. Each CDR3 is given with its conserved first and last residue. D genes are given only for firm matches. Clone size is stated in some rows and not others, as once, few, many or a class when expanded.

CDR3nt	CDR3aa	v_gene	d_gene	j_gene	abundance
TGTGCCAGTGGGGCTGGGAACAGGGCTAGCAATCAGCCCCAGCATTTT	CASGAGNRASNQPQHF	TRBV19	NA	TRBJ1-5	NA
TGCAGTGCTAGTTGGGCAGGACAGAAAGAGACCCAGTACTTC	CSASWAGQKETQYF	TRBV20-1	NA	TRBJ2-5	few
TGTGCCAGCCACGGAACGGGGGATTCAACCTACAATGAGCAGTTCTTC	CASHGTGDSTYNEQFF	TRBV7-9	NA	TRBJ2-1	NA
TGTGCCAGCTCACCGGGACGGCTAAACTATGGCTACACCTTC	CASSPGRLNYGYTF	TRBV18	NA	TRBJ1-2	NA
TGTGCCAGCAGTTACTCGTGGGGACGTAACTCTGGAAACACCATATATTTT	CASSYSWGRNSGNTIYF	TRBV6-5	NA	TRBJ1-3	NA
TGTGCCAGCAGTTCGGTAGAAGAGATCACAGATACGCAGTATTTT	CASSSVEEITDTQYF	TRBV28	NA	TRBJ2-3	few
TGCAGCGTACGTGGAGGGGGGGCAGACGGGGCCAACGTCCTGACTTTC	CSVRGGGADGANVLTF	TRBV29-1	NA	TRBJ2-6	many
TGTGCCAGCAGCCAAGAAACTTGGGCCGTAGGAGAAAAACTGTTTTTT	CASSQETWAVGEKLFF	TRBV4-2	NA	TRBJ1-4	few
TGTGCCAGCAGCAATACACGAAATTCACCCCTCCACTTT	CASSNTRNSPLHF	TRBV12-3/TRBV12-4	NA	TRBJ1-6	NA
TGTGCCAGCAGCTTTGGGACACCTGAAGCTTTCTTT	CASSFGTPEAFF	TRBV7-2	NA	TRBJ1-1	NA
TGTGCCAGCAGCTACTCGGGGGCGGACGGGGAGCTGTTTTTT	CASSYSGADGELFF	TRBV7-3	NA	TRBJ2-2	few
TGCAGTGCCCGTTGGTCCTTGAGCGGGGAATCCTACAATGAGCAGTTCTTC	CSARWSLSGESYNEQFF	TRBV20-1	TRBD2	TRBJ2-1	many
TGTGCCAGCAGTGCGTCGACGGGGGGGGCGCTCAATGAGCAGTTCTTC	CASSASTGGALNEQFF	TRBV27	TRBD2	TRBJ2-1	NA